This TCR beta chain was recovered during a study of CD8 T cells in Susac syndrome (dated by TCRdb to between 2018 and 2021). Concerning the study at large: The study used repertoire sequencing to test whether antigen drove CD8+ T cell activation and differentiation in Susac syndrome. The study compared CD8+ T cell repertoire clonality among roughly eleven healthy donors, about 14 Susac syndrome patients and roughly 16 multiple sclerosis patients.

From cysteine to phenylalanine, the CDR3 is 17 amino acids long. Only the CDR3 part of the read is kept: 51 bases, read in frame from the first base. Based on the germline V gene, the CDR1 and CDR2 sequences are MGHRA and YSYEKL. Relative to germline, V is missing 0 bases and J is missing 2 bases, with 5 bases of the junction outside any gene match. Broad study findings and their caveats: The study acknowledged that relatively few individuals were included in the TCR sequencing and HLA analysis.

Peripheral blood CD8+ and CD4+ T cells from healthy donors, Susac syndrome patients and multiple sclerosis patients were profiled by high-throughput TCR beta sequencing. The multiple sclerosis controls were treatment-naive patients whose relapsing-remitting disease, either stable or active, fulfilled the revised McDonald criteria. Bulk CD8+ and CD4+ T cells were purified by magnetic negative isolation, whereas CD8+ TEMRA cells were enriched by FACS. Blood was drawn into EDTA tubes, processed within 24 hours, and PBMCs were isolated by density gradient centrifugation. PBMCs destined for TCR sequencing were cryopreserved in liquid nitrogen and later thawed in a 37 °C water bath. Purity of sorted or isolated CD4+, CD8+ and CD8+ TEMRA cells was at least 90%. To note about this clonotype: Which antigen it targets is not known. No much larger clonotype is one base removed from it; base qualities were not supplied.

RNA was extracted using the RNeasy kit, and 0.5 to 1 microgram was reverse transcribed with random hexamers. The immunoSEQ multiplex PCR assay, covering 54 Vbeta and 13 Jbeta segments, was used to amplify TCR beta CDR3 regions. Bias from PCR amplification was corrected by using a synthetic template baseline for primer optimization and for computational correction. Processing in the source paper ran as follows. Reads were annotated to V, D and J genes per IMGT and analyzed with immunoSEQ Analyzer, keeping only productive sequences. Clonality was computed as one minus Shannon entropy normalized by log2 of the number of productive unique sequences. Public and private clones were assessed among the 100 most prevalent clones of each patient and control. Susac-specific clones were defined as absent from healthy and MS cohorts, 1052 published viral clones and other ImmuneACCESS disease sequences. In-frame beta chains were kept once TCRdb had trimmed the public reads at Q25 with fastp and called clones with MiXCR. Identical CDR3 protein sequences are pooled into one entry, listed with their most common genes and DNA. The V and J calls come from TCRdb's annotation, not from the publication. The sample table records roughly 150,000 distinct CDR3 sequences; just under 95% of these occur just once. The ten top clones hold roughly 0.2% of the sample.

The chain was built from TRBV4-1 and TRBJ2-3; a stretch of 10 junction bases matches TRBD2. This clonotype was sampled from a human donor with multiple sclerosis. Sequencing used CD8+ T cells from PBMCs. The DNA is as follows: TGCGCCAGCAGCCAAGATCAGGGGACTAGCGACACAGATACGCAGTATTTT. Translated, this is CASSQDQGTSDTDTQYF.